This T cell receptor (beta chain) comes out of a study of blood T cell repertoires in COVID-19 (TCRdb year 2020). About the full investigation: The collaborator samples originated in the United States, Italy and Spain and spanned the acute and convalescent phases of COVID-19. The material from the prospective study consisted of cDNA or gDNA derived from T cells, B-cell-depleted T cells, or PBMCs. Deeply sampled blood TCRbeta repertoires from subjects exposed to, actively infected with, or recovered from COVID-19 were included in the dataset. The repertoires were released in a freely available public database meant as a resource for research on the immune response to SARS-CoV-2. Samples came from the ongoing ImmuneRACE study (first 160 participants) plus 1,254 subjects from 6 global collaborators. A de-identified subject ID, COVID-19 status, age in years and sex were almost always included in the sample metadata. HLA class I and class II types, where available, came from metadata supplied by the sample provider rather than from assay-based typing.

The immunoSEQ Assay, a bias-controlled multiplex PCR, was used to amplify TCRbeta CDR3 regions from genomic DNA. The authors' analysis ran thus. The number of nucleated cells in each sample was estimated from the amplification of reference gene primers within the assay. To quantify the absolute abundance of each unique TCRbeta CDR3 rearrangement, sequence reads were collapsed and filtered. Productive Simpson clonality was computed per sample as the square root of Simpson's diversity index over productive rearrangements. Drawn from immuneACCESS, this table holds only the in-frame rearrangements with V and J called that TCRdb kept. Clones are partly lost; checked studies trace under half to an unresolved V gene and leave the rest unexplained. The DNA gave D and trimming, while V, J and clone size come from that table. The sample table lists 200,000 to 250,000 clones, approximately 80% of them with a count of one. 7.4% of the sample belongs to the ten largest clones.

Looking up the germline V gene (reference sequence) yields CDR1 SGHKS and CDR2 YYEKEE. V lost 1 base and J lost 5 bases, and the count of bases not matched to a germline gene is 8. CDR3 length: 17 amino acids, cysteine to phenylalanine. The sequence is cut down to CDR3 DNA, 51 bases in frame from base 1. Each collaborating institution followed its own protocols to collect whole blood in K2EDTA tubes. For TCRbeta analysis, collaborators shipped samples in one of three forms: frozen whole blood, isolated PBMCs, or DNA extracted from either of those sample types. As to this clone: This receptor's antigen is unknown. Nothing much larger sits one base from this clone, and base qualities are not available.

What the work shows at the level of the full study, not this receptor alone: The quantity of clinical and demographic metadata differed by source and by participant and was supplied without curation.

Sequencing was performed on peripheral blood. The clonotype comes from a woman in her forties or fifties with acute or convalescent COVID-19. Recombination connected TRBV5-5 to TRBJ2-1; 11 junctional bases match TRBD1. The DNA sequence is TGTGCCAGCAGCTTGAAGCCGCCGGGACAGGGGGACAATGAGCAGTTCTTC. It codes for CASSLKPPGQGDNEQFF.